The clone carrying this T cell receptor beta chain occurred once. Researchers ran the PCR with 60 Vbeta and 13 Jbeta primers. Here immunoSEQ multiplex PCR was the method, and the copy in TCRdb shows in-frame clones only, minus some. The data show roughly 120,000 clones, 80% to 90% seen once. Germline loops: CDR1 GTSNPN, CDR2 SVGIG (reference sequence). The V end lost 0 bases, the J end lost 2 bases, and 12 bases lay between the germline ends. The CDR3 runs to 15 residues. The sample comes from a study of cytomegalovirus exposure and HLA in healthy donors. The material sequenced was PBMCs. The TCR comes from a man aged 35 to 55 in good health and CMV-seronegative. The chain recombines TRBV30 with TRBJ2-3; D might be TRBD1 (5 bases). CDR3 sequence: CAWSVLGAFTDTQYF. CDR3 sequence (DNA): TGTGCCTGGAGTGTTTTAGGGGCCTTCACAGATACGCAGTATTTT.